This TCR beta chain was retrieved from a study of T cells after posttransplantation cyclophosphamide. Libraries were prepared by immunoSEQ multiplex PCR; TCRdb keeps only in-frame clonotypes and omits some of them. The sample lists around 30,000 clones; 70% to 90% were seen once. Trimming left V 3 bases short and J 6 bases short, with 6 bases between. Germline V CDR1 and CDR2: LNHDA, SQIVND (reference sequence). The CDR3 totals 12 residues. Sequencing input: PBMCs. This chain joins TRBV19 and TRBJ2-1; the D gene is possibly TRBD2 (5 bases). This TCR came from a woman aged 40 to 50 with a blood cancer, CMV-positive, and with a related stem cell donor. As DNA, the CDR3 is TGTGCCAGTAGTATTCGGGGCAATGAGCAGTTCTTC. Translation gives CASSIRGNEQFF.